The clone carrying this T cell receptor beta chain was observed a handful of times. Its antigen remains unknown. Construction of the TCR beta libraries employed iRepertoire HTBI primers in conjunction with Arm-PCR of CDR3 regions. TCRdb reprocessed the multiplex PCR reads with MiXCR, giving one entry per CDR3 protein. The table lists approximately 560,000 distinct CDR3 sequences, 16% of them singletons. The data are from a study of regulatory T cells in long-lasting Graves disease. Time point specified: newly diagnosed GD, antithyroid drugs for less than 3 months. Researchers made the TCR library from RNA that was extracted from PBMCs. Study-wide results and limits: Persistent disease was characterized by preferential usage of TRBV28, TRBJ1-2 and TRBJ2-5.

Germline V CDR1 and CDR2: LNHDA, SQIVND (reference sequence). The CDR3 totals 13 residues. V trimming: 8 bases; J trimming: 3 bases; junction bases outside the gene matches: 5. This same sample was also part of a study on T cells in Graves' hyperthyroidism and ophthalmopathy. From that study: No ophthalmopathy progression within 18 months constituted stable Graves' hyperthyroidism. Uncontrolled infection, other autoimmune disease, pregnancy and lactation each barred patients from inclusion. First-round RT-PCR of the TCR CDR3 relied on the HTBI primer set.

The chain couples TRBV19 to TRBJ2-3; 7 nucleotides agree with TRBD1. This specimen consisted of peripheral blood mononuclear cells (PBMCs), obtained at new diagnosis, from a patient treated with antithyroid drugs. The TCR was taken from a man aged 18-30 years with Graves disease. CDR3 bases: TGTGCCAGTCAGGACAGGAGGACAGATACGCAGTATTTT. Its translation is CASQDRRTDTQYF.